Following are 5 T cell receptor beta chains from one sample sequenced in a study of beta chain features in type 1 diabetes. The entirety of the isolated RNA underwent reverse transcription, so expressed TCRB transcripts were sequenced. Profiling relied on immunoSEQ multiplex PCR, and the TCRdb table lists in-frame clones only, not all of them. The table includes about 450,000 clones, roughly 11% detected once. Input material: naive CD4+ T cells from blood. The receptors derive from a woman in her late teens or twenties in good health.

This clone was seen only a few times. J is TRBJ2-1 and V is TRBV4-1; 13 nucleotides line up with TRBD2. V trimming: 4 bases; J trimming: 9 bases; junction bases outside the gene matches: 12. This CDR3 is 17 amino acids long. CDR1 is MGHRA, CDR2 YSYEKL, per germline. CDR3 nucleotide sequence: TGCGCCAGCAGCCGCACGCCAACTAGCGGGAGGGCCGCTGAGCAGTTCTTC. Translated: CASSRTPTSGRAAEQFF.

There are a few counts of this clone. The V and J genes are TRBV6-5 and TRBJ2-2; D is unresolved. Germline V CDR1 and CDR2: MNHEY, SVGAGI. This CDR3 has 14 residues. Trimming took off 7 bases at V and 4 bases at J, with 13 bases between the two ends. The CDR3 reads CASTPPGRTGELFF. CDR3 nucleotides: TGTGCCAGCACTCCCCCGGGTCGCACCGGGGAGCTGTTTTTT.

J is TRBJ2-2 and V is TRBV9; no definite D call. This CDR3 contains 14 residues. In germline, CDR1 is SGDLS, CDR2 YYNGEE. V lost 0 bases and J 0 bases, leaving 3 bases between the germline ends. The CDR3 sequence is CASSVGPNTGELFF. CDR3 sequence (DNA): TGTGCCAGCAGCGTAGGTCCGAACACCGGGGAGCTGTTTTTT.

In this sample, this clone turned up a few times. The V and J genes are TRBV7-3 and TRBJ2-3, with D possibly TRBD2 on 5 matching bases. The length of the CDR3 is 12 residues. Germline V lookup: CDR1 SGHTA, CDR2 FQGTGA. The V end was cut by 4 bases, the J end by 9 bases, with 11 bases between. As DNA, the CDR3 is TGTGCCAGCAGCTCCCCCGGGAACACGCAGTATTTT. Translation gives CASSSPGNTQYF.

This clone was found a few times. The chain is built from TRBV30 and TRBJ1-2, with TRBD1 matching over 10 bases. V trimming: 3 bases; J trimming: 3 bases; junction bases outside the gene matches: 10. The CDR3 consists of 16 residues. Germline lookup yields CDR1 GTSNPN and CDR2 SVGIG (reference sequence). This CDR3 reads CAWSASETGGHYGYTF. The CDR3 DNA reads as TGTGCCTGGAGCGCTTCCGAGACAGGGGGCCACTATGGCTACACCTTC.